This TCR beta chain was observed in a study of T cells in Graves' hyperthyroidism and ophthalmopathy. This clonotype was recorded at least ten times. Its antigen is unidentified. Patients with uncontrolled infections, other autoimmune diseases, pregnancy or lactation were excluded. General study points: Peripheral blood also featured most of the thyroid clonotypes expanded above 0.001. The model foresaw ophthalmopathy a median around 6.8 months prior to onset.

TCR beta CDR3 region amplification was performed from RNA transcripts. When the TCR CDR3 underwent first-round RT-PCR, the HTBI primer set was used. TCRdb used MiXCR to reprocess the multiplex PCR reads, holding one entry per CDR3 protein. The sample has about 550,000 distinct CDR3 sequences, less than 25% seen once. The receptor was derived from a man between 18 and 35 years old with Graves' hyperthyroidism. The sequenced sample was blood.

This CDR3 is CASSLGYRGETQYF. The CDR3, as DNA: TGTGCCAGCAGCTTGGGCTACAGGGGAGAGACCCAGTACTTC. This chain uses TRBV5-6 with TRBJ2-5; 7 nucleotides agree with TRBD1. The CDR3 is 14 amino acids. Germline V gene lookup returns CDR1 SGHDT and CDR2 YYEEEE. Losses at the gene ends were 0 bases for V and 4 bases for J; bases not matched to a gene: 3.